This TCR beta chain originates from a study of T-cell memory formation after mild COVID-19 (dated by TCRdb to 2020 to 2023). Notes on the research overall: TCR sequence clusters from the two donors were found to be largely donor specific. The cohort comprised two young, previously healthy adult volunteers, one female and one male. In a couple of donors, T-cell clones that expanded and contracted after mild COVID-19 were followed by sequencing TCRalpha and TCRbeta repertoires longitudinally. Results the study describes overall, beyond this receptor: Only a couple of mild cases were covered by the study, and larger cohorts that include severe cases with pre-infection samples were considered necessary. Balanced CD4/CD8 phenotypes were observed for clones contracting from day 15 to 85, whereas a bias towards CD4+ was observed for a second wave of clones expanding from day 15 to 37. Some responding clones were found in pre-infection memory, which suggests that pre-existing cross-reactive memory T cells took part in the SARS-CoV-2 response. Whether the second-wave clones peaking on day 37 were SARS-CoV-2 specific was not confirmed. Contracting CD4+ clones were located mainly in the CM and EM memory subsets, whereas CD8+ clones were found to be enriched in EMRA.

This clonotype was observed a handful of times. Its antigen remains unidentified. The sample holds no much larger clone one base away, and base qualities are not on file. Instrument on record: Illumina NovaSeq 6000. TCRalpha and TCRbeta cDNA libraries were built by 5'RACE with constant-segment primers, adding sample barcodes and unique molecular identifiers. RNA was extracted from every sample with Trizol reagent. Amplification of the libraries took two PCR steps, and the second step added a second sample barcode plus Illumina TruSeq adapters. Sequencing of libraries was performed on an Illumina NovaSeq with 2 x 150 bp paired-end reads. The paper's processing steps were these. Reads were demultiplexed and collapsed into UMI-guided consensus sequences with migec v1.2.7. Using mixcr v2.1.11, UMI consensuses were aligned to TRA and TRB V and J templates and then assembled into clonotypes. Clonotypes were classified as expanded or contracted when called significant by both edgeR and NoisET, with noise models trained on biological replicates. For edgeR calls, the cutoffs were a false discovery rate-adjusted p below 0.01 and a log2 fold-change threshold of 1. PCA with hierarchical clustering of max-normalized trajectories of the 1000 most abundant clonotypes was used as exploratory dynamics analysis. Separately sequenced CD4+ and CD8+ repertoires were used to assign the CD4 or CD8 phenotype of responding clones. TCRdb passed the public sequencing reads through fastp at Q25 and MiXCR, retaining productive beta sequences. When rows share a CDR3 protein, they turn into one entry using the most common DNA and genes. TCRdb, not the authors, supplied the V and J calls. The sample table lists some 130,000 distinct CDR3 sequences, approximately 17% of them with a count of one. About 5.2% of the sample lies in the top ten.

PBMCs were isolated by Ficoll-Paque density gradient centrifugation. V drops 7 bases and J drops 7 bases, leaving 19 bases in between. The CDR3 sequence holds 14 residues, the cysteine and phenylalanine included. CDR3 DNA only is kept here, 42 bases in frame from base 1. Sequences SQVTM (CDR1) and ANQGSEA (CDR2) are obtained from the germline V gene. The TCR was taken from a man in his late teens or twenties who had mild COVID-19 (a few samples of this study predate the infection). The sample titles of this study are shuffled in the database, so cell type and time point are left out; the donor was told from shared clones. The V and J segments used are TRBV29-1 and TRBJ2-2; TRBD1 is a weak D gene call, 6 bases matching. What was sequenced was PBMCs or a T cell subset sorted from them (not recorded which). The DNA sequence reads TGCAGCGCCGAAAGAACAGGGATGGGCGGGGAGCTGTTTTTT. Its coded protein is CSAERTGMGGELFF.